The 11 T cell receptor beta chains presented below share a single source sample, sequenced in a study of radiation and T cells in renal cell carcinoma. Time point specified: blood 2 weeks post-SBRT. Treatment given: 15 Gy SBRT to primary tumor, nephrectomy 4 weeks later. The table came from immunoSEQ multiplex PCR; TCRdb's copy has only in-frame clones and leaves some out. This sample has tens of thousands of clones, with around 81% found just once. Sequenced here: blood, sampled from a patient whose treatment included radiotherapy and nephrectomy. These receptors were taken from a man aged 55-75 years with renal cell carcinoma.

This sequence joins TRBV7-8 and TRBJ1-2; the match to TRBD1 covers 9 bases. The CDR3 contains 15 residues. From germline, CDR1 is SGHVS and CDR2 FQNEAQ. V trimming: 7 bases; J trimming: 2 bases; junction bases outside the gene matches: 8. CDR3 bases: TGTGCCAGCACCCCAAGGACAGGGGCGAACTATGGCTACACCTTC. It specifies CASTPRTGANYGYTF.

CDR3 in DNA: TGTGCCAGCAGCTTGGCAGTGGCCAGCGACAAGACCCAGTACTTC. Amino acids: CASSLAVASDKTQYF. The chain combines TRBV5-4 with TRBJ2-5; no definite D call. In germline, CDR1 is SGHNT, CDR2 YYREEE (reference sequence). This CDR3 comprises 15 residues. Trimming took 0 bases from V and 6 from J, leaving 15 bases between them.

The sample holds a few counts of this clone. The chain recombines TRBV5-1 with TRBJ1-2; 8 bases are a match to TRBD1. Trimming took 2 bases from V and 7 from J; bases not matched to a gene: 7. Germline lookup yields CDR1 SGHRS and CDR2 YFSETQ. The CDR3 length is 14 residues. CDR3 protein: CASSLGQGQSGYTF. The CDR3 DNA sequence: TGCGCCAGCAGCTTAGGACAGGGTCAGAGTGGCTACACCTTC.

This clone has more than one count but fewer than ten. This chain links TRBV7-2 with TRBJ2-3, with D perhaps TRBD2 (7 bases). With 3 bases removed from V and 0 bases from J, the gap between germline ends came to 13 bases. This CDR3 comprises 16 residues. Germline-derived CDR1 and CDR2 are SGHTA and FQGNSA. For the CDR3, the DNA is TGTGCCAGCAGCTTGGGCGGGGGCGCCAGCACAGATACGCAGTATTTT. Amino acids: CASSLGGGASTDTQYF. Full variable domain (remainder filled in from reference TRBV7-2 and TRBJ2-3): GAGVSQSPSNKVTEKGKDVELRCDPISGHTALYWYRQSLGQGLEFLIYFQGNSAPDKSGLPSDRFSAERTGGSVSTLTIQRTQQEDSAVYLCASSLGGGASTDTQYFGPGTRLTVL.

The V gene is TRBV4-3, the J gene TRBJ2-7; maybe TRBD2 (6 bases). Trimming took 11 bases from V and 6 from J, leaving 11 bases between them. CDR3 length: 10 amino acids. Germline assignment: CDR1 LGHNA and CDR2 YSLEER. The CDR3 region is CAGGGIEQYF. The CDR3 DNA sequence: TGCGCCGGTGGAGGGATCGAGCAGTACTTC.

The chain recombines TRBV5-6 with TRBJ2-2; D gene ambiguous. This CDR3 has 13 amino acids. Germline V gene sequence: CDR1 SGHDT, CDR2 YYEEEE. The V end lost 0 bases, the J end lost 9 bases, and 9 bases lay between the germline ends. The CDR3 sequence is CASSLGLGWELFF. The CDR3 DNA is TGTGCCAGCAGCTTGGGTTTGGGATGGGAGCTGTTTTTT.

The chain employs TRBV28 and TRBJ1-2; D is possibly TRBD1 (6 bases). V gave up 2 bases and J gave up 8 bases, with 15 bases separating them. The CDR3 contains 14 residues. CDR1 is MDHEN and CDR2 is SYDVKM in the germline V gene. CDR3 DNA: TGTGCCAGCAGTTTACCCCAGGGGTATCAGGGCTACACCTTC. This codes for CASSLPQGYQGYTF.

In DNA form, the CDR3 reads TGTGCCAGCAGCCCAGGACCTACACAAGAGACCCAGTACTTC. This encodes CASSPGPTQETQYF. The chain links TRBV7-2 to TRBJ2-5; D call uncertain. CDR3 length equals 14 residues. Germline values: CDR1 SGHTA, CDR2 FQGNSA. V was trimmed by 5 bases and J by 2 bases, leaving 12 bases between them.

The CDR3 bases are TGTGCCAGCAGCCAAACAAGTTACAATGAGCAGTTCTTC. Translated: CASSQTSYNEQFF. This chain links TRBV7-3 with TRBJ2-1; D not resolved. Germline CDR1 reads SGHTA; CDR2 reads FQGTGA. The CDR3 is 13 amino acids. V shed 5 bases and J shed 4 bases, with 9 bases lying between them.

The chain has TRBV5-6 and TRBJ1-2; unclear D gene. This CDR3 has 17 amino acids. Germline V gives CDR1 SGHDT, CDR2 YYEEEE. V lost 6 bases and J 3 bases, leaving 24 bases between the germline ends. CDR3 nucleotides: TGTGCCAGCACCCTCAGCCTAGGCCGGTATGAGGACTATGGCTACACCTTC. Translated: CASTLSLGRYEDYGYTF.

The chain has TRBV30 and TRBJ1-5; no reliable D call. V lost 7 bases and J 5 bases, leaving 15 bases between the germline ends. CDR1 is GTSNPN and CDR2 is SVGIG in the germline V gene (reference sequence). The CDR3 totals 13 residues. In DNA form, the CDR3 reads TGTGCCTCATCCACGAATCGGGATCAGCCCCAGCATTTT. Protein sequence: CASSTNRDQPQHF.